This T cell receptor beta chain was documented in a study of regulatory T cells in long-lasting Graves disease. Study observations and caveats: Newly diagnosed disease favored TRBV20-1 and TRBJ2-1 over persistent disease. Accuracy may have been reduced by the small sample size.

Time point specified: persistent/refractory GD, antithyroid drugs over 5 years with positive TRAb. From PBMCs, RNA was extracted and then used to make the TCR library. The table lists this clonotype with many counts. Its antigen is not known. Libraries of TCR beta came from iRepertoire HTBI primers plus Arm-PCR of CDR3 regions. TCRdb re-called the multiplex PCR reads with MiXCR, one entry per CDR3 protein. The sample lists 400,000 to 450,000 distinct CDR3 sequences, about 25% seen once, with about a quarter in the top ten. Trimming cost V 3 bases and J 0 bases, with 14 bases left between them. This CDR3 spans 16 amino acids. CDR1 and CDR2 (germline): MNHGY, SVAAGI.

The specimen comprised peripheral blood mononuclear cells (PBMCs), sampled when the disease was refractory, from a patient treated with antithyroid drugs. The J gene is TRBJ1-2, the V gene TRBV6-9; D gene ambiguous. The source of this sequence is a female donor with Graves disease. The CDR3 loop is CASSYSGIHANYGYTF. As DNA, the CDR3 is TGTGCCAGCAGTTACTCAGGCATTCACGCTAACTATGGCTACACCTTC.